A single sample is the source of the 10 T cell receptor beta chains below, sequenced in a study of cytotoxic CD8 clonotypes in ibrutinib-treated CLL. Repertoires were generated with immunoSEQ multiplex PCR, while TCRdb's copy carries only in-frame clones and drops some. The repertoire includes roughly 190,000 clones, around 70% of them detected once, and roughly an eighth sits in the top ten. Sequenced material: PBMCs, taken after 24 months of ibrutinib treatment. The receptors originated from a human donor with chronic lymphocytic leukemia.

This clone came up once. The chain couples TRBV2 to TRBJ2-1; 7 bases line up with TRBD2. The CDR3 extends over 15 amino acids. Trimming removed 4 bases from V and 4 bases from J; junction bases left unmatched: 7. Germline CDR1 and CDR2: SNHLY and FYNNEI. The CDR3 spells CASSAGLAAYNEQFF. DNA of the CDR3: TGTGCCAGCAGTGCTGGGCTAGCGGCGTACAATGAGCAGTTCTTC. Drawing the rest from reference TRBV2 and TRBJ2-1, the complete variable domain is EPEVTQTPSHQVTQMGQEVILRCVPISNHLYFYWYRQILGQKVEFLVSFYNNEISEKSEIFDDQFSVERPDGSNFTLKIRSTKLEDSAMYFCASSAGLAAYNEQFFGPGTRLTVL.

The chain uses TRBV7-9 and TRBJ1-2; D not resolved. The CDR3 extends over 15 amino acids. Germline lookup yields CDR1 SEHNR and CDR2 FQNEAQ (reference sequence). V was cut by 10 bases and J by 3 bases, with 21 bases left in between. The CDR3 DNA is TGTGCCACCCTACCTTGGCAGGCCGCAGACTATGGCTACACCTTC. Translated, it gives CATLPWQAADYGYTF.

The chain employs TRBV4-3 and TRBJ2-3; 11 bases map to TRBD2. Trimming at V came to 1 base and at J to 6 bases, leaving 3 bases not matched to a gene. This CDR3 is 15 amino acids long. Per the germline V gene, CDR1 is LGHNA and CDR2 is YSLEER. The CDR3 DNA reads TGCGCCAGCAGCCAAGGAATAGCGGGGGGGGATACGCAGTATTTT. It is translated as CASSQGIAGGDTQYF.

The chain has TRBV10-3 and TRBJ2-3; 10 nucleotides agree with TRBD2. Looked up from germline, CDR1 is ENHRY and CDR2 is SYGVKD. V lost 3 bases and J lost 2; bases outside the gene matches: 8. CDR3 length: 17 residues. The CDR3 reads CAISEEASGSTTDTQYF. The DNA for the CDR3 is TGTGCCATCAGTGAAGAGGCTAGCGGGAGTACCACAGATACGCAGTATTTT.

In this sample, this clone turned up a few times. The rearrangement links TRBV7-9 to TRBJ2-1; 10 positions match TRBD2. CDR3 size: 15 residues. Germline loops: CDR1 SEHNR, CDR2 FQNEAQ (reference sequence). Trimming removed 1 base from V and 5 bases from J; junction bases left unmatched: 2. Here the CDR3 reads CASSLGGLADNEQFF. CDR3 DNA: TGTGCCAGCAGCTTAGGTGGACTAGCGGACAATGAGCAGTTCTTC.

This clone was seen only once. The chain has TRBV14 and TRBJ2-1; 9 bases map to TRBD2. The V gene's germline CDR1 is SGHDN and CDR2 FVKESK. CDR3 size: 16 residues. With 1 base clipped from V and 2 bases from J, the junction kept 3 bases outside the gene matches. The CDR3 nucleotides are TGTGCCAGCAGCCAAGTTCTAGCGGGGACCTACAATGAGCAGTTCTTC. Translating gives CASSQVLAGTYNEQFF.

The chain is built from TRBV6-5 and TRBJ2-7; D is perhaps TRBD1 (6 bases). Per the germline V gene, CDR1 is MNHEY and CDR2 is SVGAGI. Trimming took 0 bases from V and 2 from J, leaving 11 bases between them. The CDR3 has 15 amino acids. CDR3 region: CASSYSGGSTYEQYF. CDR3 in DNA: TGTGCCAGCAGTTACTCAGGGGGAAGTACCTACGAGCAGTACTTC.

The chain recombines TRBV19 with TRBJ1-1; tentatively, D is TRBD1 (5 bases). The V gene's germline CDR1 is LNHDA and CDR2 SQIVND (reference sequence). Trimming cost V 3 bases and J 0 bases, with 11 bases left between them. CDR3 length: 15 amino acids. The CDR3 spells CASSINRNLNTEAFF. The CDR3, as DNA: TGTGCCAGTAGTATTAACAGGAACTTGAACACTGAAGCTTTCTTT. Based on the CDR3 plus reference TRBV19 and TRBJ1-1, the full variable domain is DGGITQSPKYLFRKEGQNVTLSCEQNLNHDAMYWYRQDPGQGLRLIYYSQIVNDFQKGDIAEGYSVSREKKESFPLTVTSAQKNPTAFYLCASSINRNLNTEAFFGQGTRLTVV.

The chain combines TRBV2 with TRBJ2-3; TRBD2 agrees at 9 bases. The CDR3 covers 14 residues. V lost 6 bases to trimming and J lost 5 bases; unmatched junction nucleotides: 6. Germline V gives CDR1 SNHLY, CDR2 FYNNEI. The CDR3 reads CASSVGLAGDTQYF. The CDR3 bases are TGTGCCAGCAGCGTGGGACTAGCAGGAGATACGCAGTATTTT.

There are a few counts of this clone. DNA of the CDR3: TGTGCCAGCAGCCAAGATAAAGCTGGTACGCAGTATTTT. This encodes CASSQDKAGTQYF. The gene calls are TRBV4-2 and TRBJ2-3; D gene ambiguous. CDR3 length: 13 amino acids. V gave up 0 bases and J gave up 8 bases, with 9 bases separating them. Germline lookup yields CDR1 LGHNA and CDR2 YNFKEQ.